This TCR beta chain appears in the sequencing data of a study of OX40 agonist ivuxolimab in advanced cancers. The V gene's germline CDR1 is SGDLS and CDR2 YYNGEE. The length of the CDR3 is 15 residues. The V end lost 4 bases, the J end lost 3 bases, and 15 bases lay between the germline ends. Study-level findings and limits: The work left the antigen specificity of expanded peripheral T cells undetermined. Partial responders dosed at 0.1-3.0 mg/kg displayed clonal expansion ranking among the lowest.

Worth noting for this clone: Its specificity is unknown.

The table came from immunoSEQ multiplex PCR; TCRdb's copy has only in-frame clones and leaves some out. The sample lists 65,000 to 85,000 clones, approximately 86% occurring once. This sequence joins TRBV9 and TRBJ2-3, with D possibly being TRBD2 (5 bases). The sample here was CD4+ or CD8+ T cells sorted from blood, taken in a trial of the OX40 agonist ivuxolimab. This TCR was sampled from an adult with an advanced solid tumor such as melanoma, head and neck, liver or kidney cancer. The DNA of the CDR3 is TGTGCCAGCAGCCTGGTCGGGATGGGGACAGATACGCAGTATTTT. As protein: CASSLVGMGTDTQYF. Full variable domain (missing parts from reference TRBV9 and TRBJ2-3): DSGVTQTPKHLITATGQRVTLRCSPRSGDLSVYWYQQSLDQGLQFLIQYYNGEERAKGNILERFSAQQFPDLHSELNLSSLELGDSALYFCASSLVGMGTDTQYFGPGTRLTVL.